This record covers a single T cell receptor (beta chain). What this receptor recognizes is not known. No base quality information exists; no much larger clone differs at one position. The sample comes from a study of blood T cell repertoires in COVID-19 (dated by TCRdb to 2018 to 2020). Regarding the study in general: Collaborator samples came from the United States, Italy and Spain and covered acute and convalescent phases of COVID-19. The prospective study material was composed of cDNA or gDNA derived from T cells, B-cell-depleted T cells, or PBMCs. Deeply sampled blood TCRbeta repertoires from subjects exposed to, actively infected with, or recovered from COVID-19 were included in the dataset. The repertoires were made available in a free public database intended to serve as a resource for research on the immune response to SARS-CoV-2. The samples were drawn from the first 160 participants of the ongoing ImmuneRACE study and from under 1,500 subjects provided by 6 global collaborators. The sample metadata nearly always contained a de-identified subject ID, COVID-19 status, age in years and sex. HLA class I and class II types, where available, came from metadata supplied by the sample provider rather than from assay-based typing.

One collaborating source in Seattle enrolled patients during active infection and followed them longitudinally through the course of disease. Each collaborating institution followed its own protocols to collect whole blood in K2EDTA tubes. For TCRbeta analysis, collaborator samples were shipped as frozen whole blood, as isolated PBMCs, or as DNA extracted from either sample type. The immunoSEQ Assay, a bias-controlled multiplex PCR, was used to amplify TCRbeta CDR3 regions from genomic DNA. On the study's bioinformatics: Within the assay, amplification of reference gene primers was used to estimate how many nucleated cells each sample contained. To quantify the absolute abundance of each unique TCRbeta CDR3 rearrangement, sequence reads were collapsed and filtered. Productive Simpson clonality was computed per sample as the square root of Simpson's diversity index over productive rearrangements. In its TCRdb copy, this immuneACCESS table keeps in-frame sequences only and misses some clones. Where compared with another copy, unresolved V genes explain less than half of these, and the others have no known cause. From that table come the V and J calls and clone size; the DNA was used to work out D and trimming. The sample has about 260,000 clones on record, around nine tenths of them singletons. The ten largest clones capture approximately 10% of the sample.

What the work shows at the level of the full study, not this receptor alone: Clinical and demographic metadata were provided uncurated, with the amount varying by source and participant.

The CDR1 and CDR2 encoded by the germline V gene (reference sequence) are GTSNPN and SVGIG. The CDR3 spans 12 residues, from the cysteine through the phenylalanine. The kept DNA is CDR3 alone, 36 bases in frame from the first base. The junction shows trimming of 3 bases on V and 6 bases on J, plus 9 bases between the germline ends. Here the chain combines TRBV30 and TRBJ1-5, with the identity of the D gene unclear. Sequencing used peripheral blood. The receptor was isolated from a woman aged 70-85 years with COVID-19, enrolled during active disease. The nucleotides are TGTGCCTGGAGCCAAATTAGTCAGCCCCAGCATTTT. It encodes CAWSQISQPQHF.